Listed below are T cell receptor beta chains from one sample, sequenced in a study of cytomegalovirus exposure and HLA in healthy donors. Here immunoSEQ multiplex PCR was the method, and the copy in TCRdb shows in-frame clones only, minus some. The sample yields about 200,000 clones, approximately 87% seen once. Sequences were obtained from PBMCs. These receptors all stem from a woman aged 18-29 years in good health and CMV-seronegative. Both conserved end residues are part of each CDR3. D genes are given only for firm matches. The size of a clone is reported for some rows only, either as once, few or many, or as a class for expanded clones.

clone size: NA
V gene: TRBV2
J gene: TRBJ2-1
D gene: NA
CDR3 protein: CASSPDYNEQFF
CDR3 DNA: TGTGCCAGCAGTCCAGACTACAATGAGCAGTTCTTC

clone size: NA
V gene: TRBV27
J gene: TRBJ2-1
D gene: NA
CDR3 protein: CASSTTGSYNEQFF
CDR3 DNA: TGTGCCAGCAGTACCACAGGGTCCTACAATGAGCAGTTCTTC

clone size: few
V gene: TRBV6-5
J gene: TRBJ2-7
D gene: NA
CDR3 protein: CASSYSSGDYEQYF
CDR3 DNA: TGTGCCAGCAGTTACTCGTCTGGGGACTACGAGCAGTACTTC

clone size: NA
V gene: TRBV5-8
J gene: TRBJ2-1
D gene: NA
CDR3 protein: CASSLNTHEQFF
CDR3 DNA: TGTGCCAGCAGCTTGAATACCCATGAGCAGTTCTTC

clone size: NA
V gene: TRBV2
J gene: TRBJ1-1
D gene: NA
CDR3 protein: CASSEELGNRLNTEAFF
CDR3 DNA: TGTGCCAGCAGTGAAGAGTTGGGGAACAGATTGAACACTGAAGCTTTCTTT

clone size: NA
V gene: TRBV18
J gene: TRBJ2-1
D gene: NA
CDR3 protein: CASSPGQVSYNEQFF
CDR3 DNA: TGTGCCAGCTCACCGGGACAAGTCTCCTACAATGAGCAGTTCTTC

clone size: NA
V gene: TRBV2
J gene: TRBJ2-1
D gene: TRBD1
CDR3 protein: CASSTPGQGTDEQFF
CDR3 DNA: TGTGCCAGCAGTACTCCGGGACAGGGTACCGATGAGCAGTTCTTC

clone size: NA
V gene: TRBV27
J gene: TRBJ2-7
D gene: NA
CDR3 protein: CASSLQDTYEQYF
CDR3 DNA: TGTGCCAGCAGTTTACAGGACACTTACGAGCAGTACTTC

clone size: NA
V gene: TRBV11-2
J gene: TRBJ1-3
D gene: NA
CDR3 protein: CASSDHRGNTIYF
CDR3 DNA: TGTGCCAGCAGCGATCACCGGGGAAACACCATATATTTT

clone size: few
V gene: TRBV6-6
J gene: TRBJ2-6
D gene: NA
CDR3 protein: CASSQQGAGANVLTF
CDR3 DNA: TGTGCCAGCAGCCAGCAAGGGGCTGGGGCCAACGTCCTGACTTTC

clone size: once
V gene: TRBV6-5
J gene: TRBJ2-7
D gene: TRBD1
CDR3 protein: CASSYSGQGSYEQYF
CDR3 DNA: TGTGCCAGCAGTTACAGTGGACAGGGGTCCTACGAGCAGTACTTC

clone size: NA
V gene: TRBV30
J gene: TRBJ1-1
D gene: NA
CDR3 protein: CAWSKGHLNTEAFF
CDR3 DNA: TGTGCCTGGAGTAAAGGACACTTGAACACTGAAGCTTTCTTT

clone size: NA
V gene: TRBV19
J gene: TRBJ2-7
D gene: TRBD1
CDR3 protein: CATNRGLGSYEQYF
CDR3 DNA: TGTGCCACCAACAGGGGCCTCGGCTCCTACGAGCAGTACTTC

clone size: once
V gene: TRBV15
J gene: TRBJ2-7
D gene: TRBD1
CDR3 protein: CATRVDRGHEQYF
CDR3 DNA: TGTGCCACCAGGGTGGACAGGGGGCACGAGCAGTACTTC

clone size: NA
V gene: TRBV27
J gene: TRBJ1-2
D gene: NA
CDR3 protein: CASSGASAGAPLGYTF
CDR3 DNA: TGTGCCAGCAGTGGGGCGTCGGCAGGGGCCCCCCTTGGCTACACCTTC

clone size: once
V gene: TRBV2
J gene: TRBJ1-5
D gene: NA
CDR3 protein: CASSKEDSNQPQHF
CDR3 DNA: TGTGCCAGCAGTAAGGAAGATAGCAATCAGCCCCAGCATTTT

clone size: NA
V gene: TRBV7-8
J gene: TRBJ2-3
D gene: TRBD2
CDR3 protein: CASSLLAGGLGDTQYF
CDR3 DNA: TGTGCCAGCAGCTTACTAGCGGGAGGGTTAGGAGATACGCAGTATTTT

clone size: NA
V gene: TRBV15
J gene: TRBJ1-4
D gene: NA
CDR3 protein: CATSRDHEGKLFF
CDR3 DNA: TGTGCCACCAGCAGAGATCATGAGGGAAAACTGTTTTTT

clone size: NA
V gene: TRBV11-2
J gene: TRBJ2-1
D gene: NA
CDR3 protein: CASSLVASYNEQFF
CDR3 DNA: TGTGCCAGCAGCTTAGTCGCGTCCTACAATGAGCAGTTCTTC

clone size: NA
V gene: TRBV11-2
J gene: TRBJ2-7
D gene: TRBD1
CDR3 protein: CASSLGQGAGEQYF
CDR3 DNA: TGTGCCAGCAGCTTAGGGCAGGGGGCGGGGGAGCAGTACTTC

clone size: NA
V gene: TRBV29-1
J gene: TRBJ2-7
D gene: NA
CDR3 protein: CSVVLGVSEQYF
CDR3 DNA: TGCAGCGTTGTCCTAGGGGTCTCCGAGCAGTACTTC

clone size: NA
V gene: TRBV6-5
J gene: TRBJ1-5
D gene: TRBD1
CDR3 protein: CASRTGNNQPQHF
CDR3 DNA: TGTGCCAGCAGGACAGGGAACAATCAGCCCCAGCATTTT

clone size: NA
V gene: TRBV20-1
J gene: TRBJ2-3
D gene: NA
CDR3 protein: CSASTVAGQYF
CDR3 DNA: TGCAGTGCTAGTACGGTGGCAGGGCAGTATTTT

clone size: NA
V gene: TRBV29-1
J gene: TRBJ2-1
D gene: TRBD2
CDR3 protein: CSVETQERGYNEQFF
CDR3 DNA: TGCAGCGTTGAAACCCAGGAGCGGGGTTACAATGAGCAGTTCTTC

clone size: few
V gene: TRBV5-4
J gene: TRBJ1-1
D gene: NA
CDR3 protein: CASSLGPQTEAFF
CDR3 DNA: TGTGCCAGCAGCTTGGGGCCACAGACTGAAGCTTTCTTT

clone size: few
V gene: TRBV5-6
J gene: TRBJ2-7
D gene: NA
CDR3 protein: CASSLASPGEQYF
CDR3 DNA: TGTGCCAGCAGCTTGGCCTCCCCCGGGGAGCAGTACTTC

clone size: NA
V gene: TRBV27
J gene: TRBJ2-3
D gene: TRBD2
CDR3 protein: CASSELGGEAVDTQYF
CDR3 DNA: TGTGCCAGCTCTGAACTCGGGGGGGAGGCAGTTGATACGCAGTATTTT

clone size: NA
V gene: TRBV6-1
J gene: TRBJ2-3
D gene: NA
CDR3 protein: CASSAGRGPRHTQYF
CDR3 DNA: TGTGCCAGCAGCGCTGGGCGGGGGCCCAGGCATACGCAGTATTTT

clone size: NA
V gene: TRBV6-5
J gene: TRBJ1-2
D gene: NA
CDR3 protein: CASSWYRTANYGYTF
CDR3 DNA: TGTGCCAGCAGTTGGTACCGGACAGCCAACTATGGCTACACCTTC

clone size: NA
V gene: TRBV5-1
J gene: TRBJ2-3
D gene: TRBD2
CDR3 protein: CASSLGGLAGGTTDTQYF
CDR3 DNA: TGCGCCAGCAGCTTGGGGGGACTAGCGGGAGGGACCACAGATACGCAGTATTTT

clone size: NA
V gene: TRBV6-1
J gene: TRBJ2-7
D gene: TRBD1
CDR3 protein: CASSTLRTGSYEQYF
CDR3 DNA: TGTGCCAGCAGCACTCTCAGGACAGGGTCCTACGAGCAGTACTTC

clone size: NA
V gene: TRBV7-2
J gene: TRBJ1-2
D gene: NA
CDR3 protein: CASSLDSRFGYTF
CDR3 DNA: TGTGCCAGCAGCTTGGACAGCAGGTTTGGCTACACCTTC

clone size: once
V gene: TRBV4-1
J gene: TRBJ1-4
D gene: NA
CDR3 protein: CASSQTTTGQKLFF
CDR3 DNA: TGCGCCAGCAGCCAAACAACGACGGGGCAGAAACTGTTTTTT

clone size: NA
V gene: TRBV9
J gene: TRBJ1-2
D gene: TRBD1
CDR3 protein: CASSVGPGTGGFRLGYTF
CDR3 DNA: TGTGCCAGCAGCGTAGGGCCCGGGACAGGGGGATTTCGACTCGGCTACACCTTC

clone size: NA
V gene: TRBV5-1
J gene: TRBJ1-2
D gene: NA
CDR3 protein: CASSFGREGYTF
CDR3 DNA: TGCGCCAGCAGCTTCGGACGGGAGGGCTACACCTTC

clone size: few
V gene: TRBV5-1
J gene: TRBJ1-2
D gene: NA
CDR3 protein: CASSLDGYGYTF
CDR3 DNA: TGCGCCAGCAGCTTGGACGGCTATGGCTACACCTTC

clone size: NA
V gene: TRBV28
J gene: TRBJ1-1
D gene: NA
CDR3 protein: CASSYAGTPNTEAFF
CDR3 DNA: TGTGCCAGCAGTTACGCCGGGACACCGAACACTGAAGCTTTCTTT

clone size: NA
V gene: TRBV28
J gene: TRBJ1-2
D gene: TRBD1
CDR3 protein: CASSLPTGTYGYTF
CDR3 DNA: TGTGCCAGCAGTCTACCGACAGGGACCTATGGCTACACCTTC

clone size: NA
V gene: TRBV9
J gene: TRBJ1-1
D gene: NA
CDR3 protein: CASSVGGRTEAFF
CDR3 DNA: TGTGCCAGCAGCGTAGGAGGGAGGACTGAAGCTTTCTTT

clone size: NA
V gene: TRBV7-2
J gene: TRBJ2-2
D gene: NA
CDR3 protein: CASSSSQIPGELFF
CDR3 DNA: TGTGCCAGCAGCTCCTCCCAGATCCCCGGGGAGCTGTTTTTT

clone size: NA
V gene: TRBV5-5
J gene: TRBJ1-4
D gene: NA
CDR3 protein: CASSEDTGNEKLFF
CDR3 DNA: TGTGCCAGCAGTGAGGACACAGGGAATGAAAAACTGTTTTTT

clone size: once
V gene: TRBV27
J gene: TRBJ2-1
D gene: NA
CDR3 protein: CASSRPGPYNEQFF
CDR3 DNA: TGTGCCAGCAGCCGCCCGGGCCCCTACAATGAGCAGTTCTTC

clone size: NA
V gene: TRBV6-1
J gene: TRBJ2-1
D gene: TRBD1
CDR3 protein: CASSARTGDYNEQFF
CDR3 DNA: TGTGCCAGCAGTGCGAGGACAGGGGACTACAATGAGCAGTTCTTC

clone size: few
V gene: TRBV28
J gene: TRBJ1-5
D gene: NA
CDR3 protein: CASRWGGNQPQHF
CDR3 DNA: TGTGCCAGCAGATGGGGTGGCAATCAGCCCCAGCATTTT

clone size: NA
V gene: TRBV11-1
J gene: TRBJ1-1
D gene: NA
CDR3 protein: CASSSFQGNEAFF
CDR3 DNA: TGTGCCAGCAGCTCATTTCAGGGGAATGAAGCTTTCTTT

clone size: NA
V gene: TRBV15
J gene: TRBJ1-1
D gene: NA
CDR3 protein: CATSRDLRSDTEAFF
CDR3 DNA: TGTGCCACCAGCAGAGATCTGAGGTCCGACACTGAAGCTTTCTTT

clone size: NA
V gene: TRBV30
J gene: TRBJ2-1
D gene: TRBD2
CDR3 protein: CAWSRLAGGRDEQFF
CDR3 DNA: TGTGCCTGGAGTAGGCTAGCGGGGGGGAGGGATGAGCAGTTCTTC